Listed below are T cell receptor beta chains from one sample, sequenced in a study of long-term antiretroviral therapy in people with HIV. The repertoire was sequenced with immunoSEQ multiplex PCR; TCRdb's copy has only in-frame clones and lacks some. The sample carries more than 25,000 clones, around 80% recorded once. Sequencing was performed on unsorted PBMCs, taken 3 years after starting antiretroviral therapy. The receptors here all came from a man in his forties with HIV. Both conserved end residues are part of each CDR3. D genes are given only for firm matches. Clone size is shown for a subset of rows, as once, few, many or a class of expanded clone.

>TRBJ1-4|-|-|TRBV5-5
CASSLVNEKLFF
TGTGCCAGCAGCTTAGTTAATGAAAAACTGTTTTTT
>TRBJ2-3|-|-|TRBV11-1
CASSLAQGRVGDTQYF
TGTGCCAGCAGCTTAGCGCAAGGCAGGGTAGGGGATACGCAGTATTTT
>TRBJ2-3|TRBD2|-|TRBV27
CASSLFYLWEGSDSTDTQYF
TGTGCCAGCAGTTTATTTTACCTTTGGGAGGGTTCTGATAGCACAGATACGCAGTATTTT
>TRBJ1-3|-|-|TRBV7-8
CASSNLHLPLSGNTIYF
TGTGCCAGCAGCAATCTACACCTACCCCTCTCTGGAAACACCATATATTTT
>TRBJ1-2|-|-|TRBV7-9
CASSPDGNYGYTF
TGTGCCAGCAGCCCCGACGGGAACTATGGCTACACCTTC
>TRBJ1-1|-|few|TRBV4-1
CASSQVEASNTEAFF
TGCGCCAGCAGCCAAGTCGAGGCTTCGAACACTGAAGCTTTCTTT
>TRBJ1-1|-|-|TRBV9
CASSVGPLETMNTEAFF
TGTGCCAGCAGCGTAGGTCCCCTGGAGACCATGAACACTGAAGCTTTCTTT
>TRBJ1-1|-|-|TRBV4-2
CASSQDLGGAGEAFF
TGTGCCAGCAGCCAAGATCTGGGGGGCGCGGGTGAAGCTTTCTTT
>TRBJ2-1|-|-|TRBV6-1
CASSFPVDEQFF
TGTGCCAGCAGCTTCCCGGTGGATGAGCAGTTCTTC
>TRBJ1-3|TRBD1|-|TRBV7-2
CASRLTGGPGNTIYF
TGTGCCAGCAGGCTAACAGGGGGCCCTGGAAACACCATATATTTT
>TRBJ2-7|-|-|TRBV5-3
CARRLDSDSYEQYF
TGTGCCAGAAGGTTGGACAGTGATTCCTACGAGCAGTACTTC
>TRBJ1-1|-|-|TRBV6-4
CASSDTANTEAFF
TGTGCCAGCAGTGACACAGCCAACACTGAAGCTTTCTTT
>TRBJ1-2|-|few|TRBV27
CASSLGQNYGYTF
TGTGCCAGCAGTTTAGGACAAAACTATGGCTACACCTTC
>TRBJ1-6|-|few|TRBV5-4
CASSLEGSRSPLHF
TGTGCCAGCAGCTTGGAGGGGTCCCGCTCACCCCTCCACTTT
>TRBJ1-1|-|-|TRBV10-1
CATQGDRDTEAFF
TGCGCCACCCAAGGGGATAGGGACACTGAAGCTTTCTTT
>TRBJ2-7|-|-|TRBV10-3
CAIENQLNSYEQYF
TGTGCCATCGAAAATCAGCTAAATTCCTACGAGCAGTACTTC
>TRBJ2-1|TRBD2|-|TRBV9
CASSVGGGADEQFF
TGTGCCAGCAGCGTTGGCGGGGGGGCCGATGAGCAGTTCTTC
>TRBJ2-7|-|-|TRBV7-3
CASSLGFSYEQYF
TGTGCCAGCAGCCTCGGGTTTTCCTACGAGCAGTACTTC
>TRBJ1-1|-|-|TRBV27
CASLDWPNRAFF
TGTGCCAGCCTAGACTGGCCCAACAGGGCTTTCTTT
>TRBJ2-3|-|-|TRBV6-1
CASSEALGSDTQYF
TGTGCCAGCAGTGAAGCGCTGGGGTCAGATACGCAGTATTTT
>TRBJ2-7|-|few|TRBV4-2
CASSQDSGPTAAQYF
TGTGCCAGCAGCCAAGATTCGGGGCCCACGGCGGCGCAGTACTTC
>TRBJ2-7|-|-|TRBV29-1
CSVVGGQGSSYEQYF
TGCAGCGTTGTTGGTGGCCAGGGGAGCTCCTACGAGCAGTACTTC
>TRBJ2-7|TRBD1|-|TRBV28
CASSAPGQGSPREQYF
TGTGCCAGCAGTGCGCCGGGACAGGGGTCACCTCGGGAGCAGTACTTC
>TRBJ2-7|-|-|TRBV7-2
CASSLMPSSYEQYF
TGTGCCAGCAGCTTAATGCCGAGCTCCTACGAGCAGTACTTC
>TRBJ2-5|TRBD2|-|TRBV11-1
CASSHRTGTSGPETQYF
TGTGCCAGCAGCCACCGGACCGGGACTAGTGGGCCAGAGACCCAGTACTTC
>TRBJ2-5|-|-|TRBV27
CASSLNVRSETQYF
TGTGCCAGCAGTTTAAACGTCCGGTCGGAGACCCAGTACTTC
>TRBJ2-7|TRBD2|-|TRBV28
CASSFSGGPSYEQYF
TGTGCCAGCAGCTTTAGCGGGGGCCCATCCTACGAGCAGTACTTC
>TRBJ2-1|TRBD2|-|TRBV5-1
CASSSSGGYNEQFF
TGCGCCAGCAGCTCTAGCGGGGGGTACAATGAGCAGTTCTTC
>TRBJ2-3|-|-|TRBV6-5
CASSTPWPGDTQYF
TGTGCCAGCAGTACCCCCTGGCCAGGGGATACGCAGTATTTT
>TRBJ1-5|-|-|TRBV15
CATSRDQRGSQPQHF
TGTGCCACCAGCAGAGATCAGAGGGGAAGTCAGCCCCAGCATTTT
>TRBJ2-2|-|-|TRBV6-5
CASRMVTNTGELFF
TGTGCCAGCAGGATGGTTACAAACACCGGGGAGCTGTTTTTT
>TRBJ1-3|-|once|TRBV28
CASSEQRSGNTIYF
TGTGCCAGCAGTGAACAGCGCTCTGGAAACACCATATATTTT
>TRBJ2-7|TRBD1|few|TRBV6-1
CASTDRTGASYEQYF
TGTGCCAGCACAGATCGGACAGGGGCCTCCTACGAGCAGTACTTC
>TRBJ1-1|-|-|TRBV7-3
CASSHLETGCFTEAFF
TGTGCCAGCAGCCATTTGGAAACAGGGTGTTTCACTGAAGCTTTCTTT
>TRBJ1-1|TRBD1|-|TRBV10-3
CATAPQGANTEAFF
TGTGCCACCGCGCCACAGGGGGCGAACACTGAAGCTTTCTTT
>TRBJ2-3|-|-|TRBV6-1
CASSEVGGGLITDTQYF
TGTGCCAGCAGTGAAGTGGGGGGTGGGCTGATCACAGATACGCAGTATTTT
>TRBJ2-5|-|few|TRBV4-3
CASSRTEPETQYF
TGCGCCAGCAGCCGGACAGAACCGGAGACCCAGTACTTC
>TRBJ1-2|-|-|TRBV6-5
CASSYSRRGYGYTF
TGTGCCAGCAGTTACTCCCGTCGGGGATACGGCTACACCTTC
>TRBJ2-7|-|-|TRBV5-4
CASSRDLYEQYF
TGTGCCAGCAGTCGGGACCTATACGAGCAGTACTTC
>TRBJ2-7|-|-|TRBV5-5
CASSLRFLEGEQYF
TGTGCCAGCAGCTTACGGTTTCTTGAGGGGGAGCAGTACTTC
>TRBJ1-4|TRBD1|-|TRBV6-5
CASSRTGVREKLFF
TGTGCCAGCAGCAGGACAGGGGTACGGGAAAAACTGTTTTTT
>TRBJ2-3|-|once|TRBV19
CASSTGSSTDTQYF
TGTGCCAGTAGCACCGGCAGCTCCACAGATACGCAGTATTTT
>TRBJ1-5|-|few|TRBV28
CASSPNNQPQHF
TGTGCCAGCAGCCCCAATAATCAGCCCCAGCATTTT
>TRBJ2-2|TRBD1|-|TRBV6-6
CATQERGRNGELFF
TGTGCCACGCAAGAGAGGGGGCGCAACGGGGAGCTGTTTTTT
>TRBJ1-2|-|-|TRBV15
CATSRDVVGGYTF
TGTGCCACCAGCAGAGATGTAGTCGGTGGCTACACCTTC
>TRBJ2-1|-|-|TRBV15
CAAETGPPGAYNEQFF
TGTGCCGCCGAAACGGGACCGCCGGGGGCTTACAATGAGCAGTTCTTC
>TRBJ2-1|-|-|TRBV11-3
CASSLERRDEQFF
TGTGCCAGCAGCTTAGAACGTCGGGATGAGCAGTTCTTC
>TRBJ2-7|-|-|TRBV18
CASSPGTSWLQKSYEQYF
TGTGCCAGCTCACCAGGGACGTCGTGGCTGCAGAAGTCCTACGAGCAGTACTTC
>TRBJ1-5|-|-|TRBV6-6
CASSYPHRVSVQPQHF
TGTGCCAGCAGTTACCCTCACAGGGTTTCTGTTCAGCCCCAGCATTTT
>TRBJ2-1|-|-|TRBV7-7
CASSPGPQNSYNEQFF
TGTGCCAGCAGTCCGGGGCCCCAAAACTCCTACAATGAGCAGTTCTTC
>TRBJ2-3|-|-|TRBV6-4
CASSDRSGSTDTQYF
TGTGCCAGCAGTGACAGGAGCGGGAGCACAGATACGCAGTATTTT
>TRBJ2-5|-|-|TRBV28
CASSQGETQYF
TGTGCCAGCAGCCAAGGAGAGACCCAGTACTTC
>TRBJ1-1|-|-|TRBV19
CASRGEGTEAFF
TGTGCCAGTAGGGGGGAGGGCACTGAAGCTTTCTTT
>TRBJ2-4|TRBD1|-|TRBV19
CASSTTGDTAKNIQYF
TGTGCCAGTAGTACGACAGGGGACACAGCCAAAAACATTCAGTACTTC
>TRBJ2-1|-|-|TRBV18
CASSPPWVENEQFF
TGTGCCAGCTCACCACCGTGGGTAGAGAATGAGCAGTTCTTC
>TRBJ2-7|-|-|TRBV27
CASSLSLKYEQYF
TGTGCCAGCAGTTTATCCCTCAAGTACGAGCAGTACTTC
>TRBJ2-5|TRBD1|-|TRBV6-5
CASSYGQASQETQYF
TGTGCCAGCAGTTACGGACAGGCCTCCCAAGAGACCCAGTACTTC
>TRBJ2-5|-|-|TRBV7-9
CASSRRGGQETQYF
TGTGCCAGCAGCCGCAGGGGAGGCCAAGAGACCCAGTACTTC
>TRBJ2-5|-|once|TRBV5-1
CASSLGGVQETQYF
TGCGCCAGCAGCTTGGGCGGGGTACAAGAGACCCAGTACTTC